These 30 T cell receptor beta chains originate from one sample sequenced in a study of monozygotic twins with inflammatory bowel disease. TCRdb processed the 5' RACE reads again and assigns one entry to each CDR3 protein, with no DNA. This table holds some 150,000 distinct CDR3 sequences. Sequences were obtained from blood. The source of these receptors is a human donor with ulcerative colitis or Crohn's disease, or a healthy co-twin of an affected twin (not recorded which).

This sequence joins TRBV19 and TRBJ2-1; TCRdb picks TRBD1, but there is no DNA to check that call. From germline, CDR1 is LNHDA and CDR2 SQIVND (reference sequence). The CDR3 spans 15 residues. The CDR3 loop reads CASSIGRGNNNEQFF. Full variable domain (remainder filled in from reference TRBV19 and TRBJ2-1): DGGITQSPKYLFRKEGQNVTLSCEQNLNHDAMYWYRQDPGQGLRLIYYSQIVNDFQKGDIAEGYSVSREKKESFPLTVTSAQKNPTAFYLCASSIGRGNNNEQFFGPGTRLTVL.

This CDR3 is CASSQDVPSGRYEQFF. The chain is built from TRBV3-1 and TRBJ2-1; absent DNA, TCRdb's TRBD2 call cannot be checked. CDR1 is LGHDT and CDR2 is YNNKEL in the germline V gene (reference sequence). This CDR3 has 16 amino acids.

The J gene is TRBJ1-2, the V gene TRBV6-5; checking the TCRdb D call of TRBD1 is not possible without DNA. The CDR3 has 13 residues. Germline-derived CDR1 and CDR2 are MNHEY and SVGAGI. The CDR3: CASRQGYNYGYTF.

The V gene is TRBV13, the J gene TRBJ2-1; TCRdb picks TRBD2, but there is no DNA to check that call. Germline V gives CDR1 PRHDT, CDR2 FYEKMQ (reference sequence). The CDR3 has 15 amino acids. This chain's CDR3 is CASCPLASSYNEQFF. The full variable domain, completed using reference TRBV13 and TRBJ2-1, is AAGVIQSPRHLIKEKRETATLKCYPIPRHDTVYWYQQGPGQDPQFLISFYEKMQSDKGSIPDRFSAQQFSDYHSELNMSSLELGDSALYFCASCPLASSYNEQFFGPGTRLTVL.

This chain joins TRBV5-1 and TRBJ2-5; the TRBD1 assignment by TCRdb is unverifiable without DNA. CDR1 and CDR2 (germline): SGHRS, YFSETQ. The CDR3 contains 14 residues. CDR3: CASSLGQGSQTQYF.

The rearrangement uses TRBV29-1 and TRBJ2-7; TCRdb gives TRBD2 as the D gene, but with no DNA this cannot be confirmed. CDR3 length: 13 residues. Germline V gives CDR1 SQVTM, CDR2 ANQGSEA. The CDR3 spells CSVVPAGRYEQYF.

This sequence joins TRBV21-1 and TRBJ2-3; no DNA is available, so the TRBD2 call from TCRdb remains unchecked. TRBV21-1 is reported as a pseudogene. The CDR3 covers 20 residues. The CDR3 loop is CASSKALRAPLRPSTDTQYF.

V is TRBV20-1 and J is TRBJ2-3; TCRdb's D call, TRBD2, is unchecked because there is no DNA. CDR3 size: 13 residues. Germline V gene data show CDR1 as DFQATT and CDR2 as SNEGSKA (reference sequence). CDR3 loop: CSAQGPHTDTQYF.

J is TRBJ1-5 and V is TRBV10-3. The germline CDR1 and CDR2 sequences are ENHRY and SYGVKD. This CDR3 has 16 amino acids. This CDR3 reads CAISDRAGTSGQPQHF.

The chain recombines TRBV4-3 with TRBJ2-1. The germline V gene encodes CDR1 LGHNA and CDR2 YSLEER. The CDR3 totals 15 residues. The chain's CDR3 is CASSPITPSYNEQFF.

The genes are TRBV4-2 and TRBJ2-5; TCRdb returns TRBD1, unconfirmable since there is no DNA. This CDR3 spans 17 amino acids. Germline V gives CDR1 LGHNA, CDR2 YNFKEQ. The CDR3 spells CASSQRTGGRGQETQYF.

The CDR3 loop reads CASSLPLAGSYEQYF. This chain uses TRBV28 with TRBJ2-7; with no DNA, the TCRdb D assignment of TRBD2 cannot be verified. The germline gives CDR1 MDHEN, CDR2 SYDVKM. The CDR3 covers 15 residues. The full variable domain, with the rest looked up from reference TRBV28 and TRBJ2-7, is DVKVTQSSRYLVKRTGEKVFLECVQDMDHENMFWYRQDPGLGLRLIYFSYDVKMKEKGDIPEGYSVSREKKERFSLILESASTNQTSMYLCASSLPLAGSYEQYFGPGTRLTVT.

V gene TRBV20-1 combines with J gene TRBJ1-2; TCRdb selects TRBD1, and the lack of DNA leaves this call unchecked. CDR3 length: 14 residues. In germline, CDR1 is DFQATT, CDR2 SNEGSKA (reference sequence). The chain's CDR3 is CSATNRGENYGYTF.

The chain couples TRBV20-1 to TRBJ1-6; TCRdb selects TRBD1, and the lack of DNA leaves this call unchecked. There are 14 residues in the CDR3. Germline V gene data show CDR1 as DFQATT and CDR2 as SNEGSKA (reference sequence). The CDR3 reads CSASPGTGSSPLHF.

The CDR3 loop is CASSLGHAGSQMNTEAFF. The rearrangement links TRBV7-6 to TRBJ1-1; checking the TCRdb D call of TRBD1 is not possible without DNA. This CDR3 is built from 18 residues. CDR1 and CDR2 (germline): SGHVS, FNYEAQ.

The chain combines TRBV6-5 with TRBJ1-6; TCRdb selects TRBD1, and the lack of DNA leaves this call unchecked. The CDR3 has 14 amino acids. Germline lookup yields CDR1 MNHEY and CDR2 SVGAGI. CDR3: CASSSSPGYSPLHF.

The chain joins TRBV10-3 to TRBJ2-2. CDR3 length: 11 amino acids. Germline CDR1 ENHRY, CDR2 SYGVKD. CDR3 sequence reads: CATRLSGELFF.

The chain has TRBV19 and TRBJ2-2. Per the germline V gene, CDR1 is LNHDA and CDR2 is SQIVND (reference sequence). This CDR3 is built from 13 residues. The CDR3 sequence: CASSTPFTGELFF.

V and J are TRBV7-7 and TRBJ2-5; TCRdb indicates TRBD2, and absent DNA this call remains unverified. The CDR3 runs 13 residues. The V gene's germline CDR1 is SSHAT and CDR2 FNYEAQ (reference sequence). Here the CDR3 reads CASSLGSAAAQYF.

The V call is TRBV7-9, the J call TRBJ2-1; TCRdb proposes TRBD1, but this gene call is untestable without DNA. This CDR3 spans 12 amino acids. CDR1 is SEHNR and CDR2 is FQNEAQ in the germline V gene (reference sequence). The CDR3 loop reads CASSLVVTEGFF.

The chain carries TRBV20-1 and TRBJ2-1; there is no DNA to check the TCRdb D call of TRBD1. The CDR3 runs 14 residues. Germline CDR1 DFQATT, CDR2 SNEGSKA (reference sequence). The CDR3 loop is CSGGGGQGADEQFF.

The V gene is TRBV10-3, the J gene TRBJ2-1; TCRdb calls TRBD2, which cannot be checked without DNA. The CDR3 is made up of 15 amino acids. Germline V CDR1 and CDR2: ENHRY, SYGVKD. CDR3 amino acids: CAISPSQMGYNEQFF.

The chain employs TRBV7-9 and TRBJ2-1; without DNA, the TCRdb call of TRBD2 cannot be checked. Germline assignment: CDR1 SEHNR and CDR2 FQNEAQ (reference sequence). This CDR3 spans 15 amino acids. The chain's CDR3 is CASNSGLAGANEQFF.

The V and J genes are TRBV10-3 and TRBJ1-3; TCRdb outputs TRBD1, but without DNA this stays unchecked. The CDR3 spans 12 residues. Germline CDR1 ENHRY, CDR2 SYGVKD. CDR3 region: CATQGGRNTIYF.

This chain joins TRBV2 and TRBJ2-1; the D call from TCRdb, TRBD1, cannot be confirmed without DNA. This CDR3 comprises 13 residues. Germline V lookup: CDR1 SNHLY, CDR2 FYNNEI. The CDR3 protein is CASSRDSVNEQFF.

V usage is TRBV15 and J usage is TRBJ2-1; the D gene TCRdb calls, TRBD1, cannot be checked with no DNA. Looked up from germline, CDR1 is LNHNV and CDR2 is YYDKDF (reference sequence). The CDR3 is made up of 14 amino acids. CDR3 amino acids: CATSRPGPGDEQFF.

CDR3 residues: CASSSRTGGGELFF. This chain links TRBV11-2 with TRBJ2-2; the D call of TRBD1 rests on TCRdb alone, since no DNA is present to check it. This CDR3 has 14 residues. Germline assignment: CDR1 SGHAT and CDR2 FQNNGV.

The chain recombines TRBV27 with TRBJ1-6. The CDR3 covers 15 residues. Germline CDR1 reads MNHEY; CDR2 reads SMNVEV (reference sequence). CDR3: CASSGQGSYNSPLHF.

The rearrangement uses TRBV10-3 and TRBJ2-1. Germline CDR1 is ENHRY and CDR2 is SYGVKD. The CDR3 spans 12 residues. The CDR3 is CAISVRVDEQFF.

V and J are TRBV20-1 and TRBJ2-1. The CDR3 extends over 13 amino acids. CDR1 is DFQATT and CDR2 is SNEGSKA in the germline V gene (reference sequence). This CDR3 reads CSAHHPFYNEQFF.